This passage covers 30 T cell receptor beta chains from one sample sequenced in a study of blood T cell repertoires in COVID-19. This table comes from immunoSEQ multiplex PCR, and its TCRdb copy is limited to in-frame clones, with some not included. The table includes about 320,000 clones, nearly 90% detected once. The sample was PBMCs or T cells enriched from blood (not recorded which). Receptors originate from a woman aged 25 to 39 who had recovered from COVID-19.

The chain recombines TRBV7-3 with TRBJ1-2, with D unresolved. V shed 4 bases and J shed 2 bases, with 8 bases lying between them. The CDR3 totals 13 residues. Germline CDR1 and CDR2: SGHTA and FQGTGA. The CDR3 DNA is TGTGCCAGCAGCTCGGGAGGAAACTATGGCTACACCTTC. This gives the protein CASSSGGNYGYTF. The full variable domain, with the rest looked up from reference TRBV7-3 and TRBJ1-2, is GAGVSQTPSNKVTEKGKYVELRCDPISGHTALYWYRQSLGQGPEFLIYFQGTGAADDSGLPNDRFFAVRPEGSVSTLKIQRTERGDSAVYLCASSSGGNYGYTFGSGTRLTVV.

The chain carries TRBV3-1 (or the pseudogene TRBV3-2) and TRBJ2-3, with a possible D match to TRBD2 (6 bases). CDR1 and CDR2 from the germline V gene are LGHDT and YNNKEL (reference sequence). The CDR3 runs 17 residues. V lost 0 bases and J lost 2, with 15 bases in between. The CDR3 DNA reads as TGTGCCAGCAGCCAAGACTGGGAGGTTCTCGACACAGATACGCAGTATTTT. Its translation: CASSQDWEVLDTDTQYF.

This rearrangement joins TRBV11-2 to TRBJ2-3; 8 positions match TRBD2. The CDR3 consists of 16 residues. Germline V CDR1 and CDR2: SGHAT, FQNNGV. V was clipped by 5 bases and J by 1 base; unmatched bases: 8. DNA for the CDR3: TGTGCCAGCAGCCCAGGACGGGGGGGACGCACAGATACGCAGTATTTT. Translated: CASSPGRGGRTDTQYF.

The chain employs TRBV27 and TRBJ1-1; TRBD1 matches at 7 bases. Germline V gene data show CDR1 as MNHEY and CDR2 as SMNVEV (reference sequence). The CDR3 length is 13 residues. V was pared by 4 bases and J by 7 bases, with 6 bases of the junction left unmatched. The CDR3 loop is CASSYTSGGEAFF. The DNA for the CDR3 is TGTGCCAGCAGTTACACCTCAGGGGGTGAAGCTTTCTTT.

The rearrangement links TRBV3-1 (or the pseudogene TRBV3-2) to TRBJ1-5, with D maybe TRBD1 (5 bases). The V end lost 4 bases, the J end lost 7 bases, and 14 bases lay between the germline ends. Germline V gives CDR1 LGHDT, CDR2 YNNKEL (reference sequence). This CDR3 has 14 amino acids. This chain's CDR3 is CASSPDKGYQPQHF. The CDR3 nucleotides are TGTGCCAGCAGCCCCGACAAGGGGTACCAGCCCCAGCATTTT.

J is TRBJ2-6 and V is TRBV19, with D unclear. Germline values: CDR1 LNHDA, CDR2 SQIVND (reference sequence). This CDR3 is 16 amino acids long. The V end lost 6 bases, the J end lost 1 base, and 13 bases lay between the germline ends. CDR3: CASRWSRRSGANVLTF. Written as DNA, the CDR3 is TGTGCCAGTAGGTGGTCTAGGCGATCTGGGGCCAACGTCCTGACTTTC.

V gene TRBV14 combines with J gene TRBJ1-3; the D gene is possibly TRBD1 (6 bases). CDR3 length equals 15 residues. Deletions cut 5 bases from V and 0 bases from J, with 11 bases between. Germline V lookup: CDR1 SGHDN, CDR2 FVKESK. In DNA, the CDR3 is TGTGCCAGCAGCTTTGGACAGAGCTCTGGAAACACCATATATTTT. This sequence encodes CASSFGQSSGNTIYF.

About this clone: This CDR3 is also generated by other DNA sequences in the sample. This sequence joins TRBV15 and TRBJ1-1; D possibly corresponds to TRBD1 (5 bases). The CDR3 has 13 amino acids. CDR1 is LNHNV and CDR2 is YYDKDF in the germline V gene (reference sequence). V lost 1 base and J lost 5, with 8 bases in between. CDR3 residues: CATSRVGGTEAFF. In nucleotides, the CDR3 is TGTGCCACCAGCAGAGTGGGGGGGACTGAAGCTTTCTTT.

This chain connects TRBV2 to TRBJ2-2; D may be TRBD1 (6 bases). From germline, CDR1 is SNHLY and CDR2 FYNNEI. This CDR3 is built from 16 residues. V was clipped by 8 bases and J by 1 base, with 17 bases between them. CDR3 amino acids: CASAQDRLGNTGELFF. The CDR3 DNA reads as TGTGCCAGCGCACAAGACAGGTTAGGGAACACCGGGGAGCTGTTTTTT.

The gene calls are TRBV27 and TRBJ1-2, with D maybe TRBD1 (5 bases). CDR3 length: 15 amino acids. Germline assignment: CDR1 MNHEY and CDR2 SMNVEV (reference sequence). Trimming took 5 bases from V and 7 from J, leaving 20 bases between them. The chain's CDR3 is CASSLLGRPGGGYTF. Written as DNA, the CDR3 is TGTGCCAGCAGTCTCTTGGGACGACCGGGAGGTGGCTACACCTTC.

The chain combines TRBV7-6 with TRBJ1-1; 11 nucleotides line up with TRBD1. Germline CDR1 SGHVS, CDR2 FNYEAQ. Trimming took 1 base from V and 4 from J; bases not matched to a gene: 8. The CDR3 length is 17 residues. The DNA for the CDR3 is TGTGCCAGCAGCTTAGGGACAGGGGGCTGGGAGGGCACTGAAGCTTTCTTT. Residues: CASSLGTGGWEGTEAFF.

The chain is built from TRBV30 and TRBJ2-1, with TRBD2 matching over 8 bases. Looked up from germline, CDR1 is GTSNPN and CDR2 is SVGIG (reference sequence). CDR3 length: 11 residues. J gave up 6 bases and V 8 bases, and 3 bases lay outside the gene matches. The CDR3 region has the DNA TGTGCCGGAGCGGGGGTCAATGAGCAGTTCTTC. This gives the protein CAGAGVNEQFF.

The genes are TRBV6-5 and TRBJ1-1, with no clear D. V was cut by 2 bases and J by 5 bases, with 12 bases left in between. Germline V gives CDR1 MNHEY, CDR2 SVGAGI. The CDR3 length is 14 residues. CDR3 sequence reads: CASSYPPGLTEAFF. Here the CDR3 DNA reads TGTGCCAGCAGTTACCCCCCCGGGTTAACTGAAGCTTTCTTT.

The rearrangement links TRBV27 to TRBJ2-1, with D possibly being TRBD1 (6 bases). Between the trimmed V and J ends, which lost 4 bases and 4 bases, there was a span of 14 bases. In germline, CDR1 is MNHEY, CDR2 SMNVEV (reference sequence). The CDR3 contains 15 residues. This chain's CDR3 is CASSSPDRPYNEQFF. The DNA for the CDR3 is TGTGCCAGCAGTTCCCCGGACAGACCTTACAATGAGCAGTTCTTC.

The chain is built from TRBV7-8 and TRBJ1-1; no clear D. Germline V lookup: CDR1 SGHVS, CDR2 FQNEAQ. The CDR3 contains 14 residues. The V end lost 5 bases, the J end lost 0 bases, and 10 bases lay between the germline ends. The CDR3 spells CASSRDILNTEAFF. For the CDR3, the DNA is TGTGCCAGCAGCCGAGACATCTTGAACACTGAAGCTTTCTTT.

The CDR3 DNA reads as TGTGCCAGCTCACCACGGCAGGACTATGGCTACACCTTC. It translates to CASSPRQDYGYTF. The rearrangement uses TRBV18 and TRBJ1-2, with D unresolved. Germline values: CDR1 KGHSH, CDR2 LQKENI. Trimming left V 1 base short and J 3 bases short, with 6 bases between. CDR3 length: 13 residues.

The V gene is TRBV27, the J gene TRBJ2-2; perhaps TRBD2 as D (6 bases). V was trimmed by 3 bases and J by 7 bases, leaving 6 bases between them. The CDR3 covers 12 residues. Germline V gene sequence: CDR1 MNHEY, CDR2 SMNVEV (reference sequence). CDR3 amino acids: CASSLGGGELFF. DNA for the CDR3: TGTGCCAGCAGTTTGGGGGGCGGGGAGCTGTTTTTT.

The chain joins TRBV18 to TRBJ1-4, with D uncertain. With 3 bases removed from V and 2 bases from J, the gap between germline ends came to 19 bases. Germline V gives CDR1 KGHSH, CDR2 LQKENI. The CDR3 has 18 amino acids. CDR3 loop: CASSPSRAREGTNEKLFF. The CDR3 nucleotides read TGTGCCAGCTCACCCAGCCGGGCCCGGGAAGGGACTAATGAAAAACTGTTTTTT.

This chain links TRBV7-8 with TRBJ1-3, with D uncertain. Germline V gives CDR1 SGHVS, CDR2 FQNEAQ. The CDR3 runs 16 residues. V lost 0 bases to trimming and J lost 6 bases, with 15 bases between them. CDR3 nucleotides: TGTGCCAGCAGCTTAGCGACCGGGGTAGGAGCAAACACCATATATTTT. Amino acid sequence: CASSLATGVGANTIYF.

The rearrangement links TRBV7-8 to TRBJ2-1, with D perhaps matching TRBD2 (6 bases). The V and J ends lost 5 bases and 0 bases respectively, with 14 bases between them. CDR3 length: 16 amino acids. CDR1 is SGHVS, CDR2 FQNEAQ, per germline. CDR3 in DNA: TGTGCCAGCAGCCTCGGGACTCCCCGCTCCTACAATGAGCAGTTCTTC. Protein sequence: CASSLGTPRSYNEQFF.

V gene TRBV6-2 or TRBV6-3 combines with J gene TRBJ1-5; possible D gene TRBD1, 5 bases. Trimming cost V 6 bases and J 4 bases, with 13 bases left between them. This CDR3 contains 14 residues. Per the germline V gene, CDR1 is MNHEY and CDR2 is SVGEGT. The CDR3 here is CASSHPTENQPQHF. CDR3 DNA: TGTGCCAGCAGCCACCCGACAGAAAATCAGCCCCAGCATTTT.

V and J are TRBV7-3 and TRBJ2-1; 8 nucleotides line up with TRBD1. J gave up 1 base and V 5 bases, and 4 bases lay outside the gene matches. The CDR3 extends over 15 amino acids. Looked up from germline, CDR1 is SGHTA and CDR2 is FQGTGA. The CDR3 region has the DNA TGTGCCAGCAGCCTCCGGGACAGGTCCTACAATGAGCAGTTCTTC. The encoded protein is CASSLRDRSYNEQFF.

The CDR3 DNA is TGTGCCAGCAGTTACTATTTTTGGGGCGGCGAGCAGTACTTC. This sequence encodes CASSYYFWGGEQYF. This chain links TRBV6-2 or TRBV6-3 with TRBJ2-7, with a tentative D call TRBD1 (5 bases). The CDR3 has 14 amino acids. The V and J ends lost 1 base and 6 bases respectively, with 13 bases between them. Per germline, CDR1 MNHEY and CDR2 SVGEGT.

The CDR3 spells CASSATGTGGDGYTF. CDR3 nucleotide sequence: TGTGCCAGTAGTGCTACCGGGACAGGGGGCGATGGCTACACCTTC. The chain uses TRBV19 and TRBJ1-2; 12 bases are a match to TRBD1. Trimming removed 5 bases from V and 6 bases from J; junction bases left unmatched: 7. The germline V gene has CDR1 LNHDA and CDR2 SQIVND (reference sequence). The CDR3 consists of 15 residues.

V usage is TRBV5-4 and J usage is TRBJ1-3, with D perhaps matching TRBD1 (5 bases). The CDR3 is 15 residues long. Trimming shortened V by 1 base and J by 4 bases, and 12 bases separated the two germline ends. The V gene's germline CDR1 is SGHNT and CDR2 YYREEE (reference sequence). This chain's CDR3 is CASSLYSGFGNTIYF. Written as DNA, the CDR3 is TGTGCCAGCAGCTTGTATTCAGGGTTCGGAAACACCATATATTTT.

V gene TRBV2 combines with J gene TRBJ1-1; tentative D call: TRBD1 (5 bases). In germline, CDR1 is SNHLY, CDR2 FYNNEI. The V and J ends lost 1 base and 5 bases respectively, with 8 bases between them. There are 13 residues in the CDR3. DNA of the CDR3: TGTGCCAGCAGTGAAGTTTCAGGGACTGAAGCTTTCTTT. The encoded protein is CASSEVSGTEAFF.

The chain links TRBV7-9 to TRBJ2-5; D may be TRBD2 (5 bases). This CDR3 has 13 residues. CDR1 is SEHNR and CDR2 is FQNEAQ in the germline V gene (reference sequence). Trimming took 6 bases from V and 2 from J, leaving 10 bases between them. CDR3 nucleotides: TGTGCCAGCAGTCCCCCGGGACAAGAGACCCAGTACTTC. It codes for CASSPPGQETQYF.

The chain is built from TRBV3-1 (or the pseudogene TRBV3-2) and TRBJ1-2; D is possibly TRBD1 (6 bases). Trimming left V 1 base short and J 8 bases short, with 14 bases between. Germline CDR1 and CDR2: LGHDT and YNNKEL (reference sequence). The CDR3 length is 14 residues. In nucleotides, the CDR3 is TGTGCCAGCAGCCAAGCCCGACAGGTTGGCGGCTACACCTTC. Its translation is CASSQARQVGGYTF.

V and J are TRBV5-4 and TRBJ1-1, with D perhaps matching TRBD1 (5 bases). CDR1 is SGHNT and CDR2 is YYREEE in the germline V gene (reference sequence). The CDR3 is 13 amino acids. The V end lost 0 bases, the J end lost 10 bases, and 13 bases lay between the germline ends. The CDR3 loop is CASSLGGDVGAFF. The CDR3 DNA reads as TGTGCCAGCAGCTTGGGGGGGGATGTAGGAGCTTTCTTT.

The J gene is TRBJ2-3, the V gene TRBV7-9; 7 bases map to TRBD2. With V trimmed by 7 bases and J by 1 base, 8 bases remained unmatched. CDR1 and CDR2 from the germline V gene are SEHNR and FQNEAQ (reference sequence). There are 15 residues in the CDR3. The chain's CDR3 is CASNPWSGGTDTQYF. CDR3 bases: TGTGCCAGCAACCCGTGGAGCGGGGGCACAGATACGCAGTATTTT. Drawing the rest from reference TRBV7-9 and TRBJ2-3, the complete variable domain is DTGVSQNPRHKITKRGQNVTFRCDPISEHNRLYWYRQTLGQGPEFLTYFQNEAQLEKSRLLSDRFSAERPKGSFSTLEIQRTEQGDSAMYLCASNPWSGGTDTQYFGPGTRLTVL.